This section outlines one T cell receptor (beta chain) sequence together with its context. Trimming removed 2 bases at V and 3 bases at J, with 19 bases between. The V gene's germline CDR1 is GTSNPN and CDR2 SVGIG (reference sequence). The CDR3 consists of 16 residues. The assay was immunoSEQ multiplex PCR, and TCRdb's table has in-frame clones only and misses some. This sample has roughly 120,000 clones, with nearly 90% found just once. The data originate from a study of control samples from healthy donors and cancer patients. This sequence joins TRBV30 and TRBJ1-1; D possibly corresponds to TRBD1 (5 bases). The sequence came from a man over 45 in good health. Sequences were obtained from blood. The CDR3, as DNA: TGTGCCTGGAGTACCTCCCGGGGGGGGGAATACACTGAAGCTTTCTTT. It codes for CAWSTSRGGEYTEAFF.